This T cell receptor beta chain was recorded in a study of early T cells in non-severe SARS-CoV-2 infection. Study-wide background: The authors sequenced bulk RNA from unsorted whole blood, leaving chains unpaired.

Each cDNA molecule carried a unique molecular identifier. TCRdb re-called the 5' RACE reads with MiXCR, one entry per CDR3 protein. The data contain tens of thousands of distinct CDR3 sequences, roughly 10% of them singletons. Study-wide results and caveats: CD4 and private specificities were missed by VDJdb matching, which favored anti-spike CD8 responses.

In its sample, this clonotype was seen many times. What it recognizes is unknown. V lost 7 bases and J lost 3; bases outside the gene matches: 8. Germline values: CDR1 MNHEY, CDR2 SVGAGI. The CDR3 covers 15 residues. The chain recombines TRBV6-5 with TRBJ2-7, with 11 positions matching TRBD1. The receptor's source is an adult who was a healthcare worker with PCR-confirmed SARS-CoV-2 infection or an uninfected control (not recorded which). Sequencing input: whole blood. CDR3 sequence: CASTQTGTGGYEQYF. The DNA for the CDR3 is TGTGCCAGCACCCAGACCGGGACAGGGGGCTACGAGCAGTACTTC.